This T cell receptor beta chain was identified during a study of neurological immune-mediated disorders. The trim removed 3 bases at V and 2 bases at J, leaving 5 bases unmatched. The CDR3 is 16 residues long. Germline V gives CDR1 SGHAT, CDR2 FQNNGV. MiXCR, applied by TCRdb to the 5' RACE reads, yields one record per CDR3 protein. The sample holds just under 60,000 distinct CDR3 sequences, 2% to 2.5% seen once. There are a few counts of this clonotype. The chain couples TRBV11-2 to TRBJ2-3; TRBD1 agrees at 10 bases. Sequencing was done on a sample of PBMCs. This sequence was found in a middle-aged man with multiple sclerosis. The CDR3 region is CASSFDRGRNTDTQYF. The CDR3 DNA is TGTGCCAGCAGCTTCGACAGGGGGCGAAACACAGATACGCAGTATTTT.